The 3 T cell receptor beta chains below come from one sample, sequenced in a study of OX40 agonist ivuxolimab in advanced cancers. The assay was immunoSEQ multiplex PCR, and TCRdb's table has in-frame clones only and misses some. The table lists tens of thousands of clones, around 92% of them singletons, with more than 8.5% in the top ten. This specimen consisted of CD4+ or CD8+ T cells sorted from blood, obtained in a trial of the OX40 agonist ivuxolimab. The receptors originated from an adult with an advanced solid tumor such as melanoma, head and neck, liver or kidney cancer.

This chain links TRBV5-1 with TRBJ1-2; 7 bases map to TRBD1. Germline CDR1 reads SGHRS; CDR2 reads YFSETQ. The V gene end was trimmed by 4 bases and the J gene end by 9 bases; junction bases not matched to a gene: 15. CDR3 length: 15 residues. As DNA, the CDR3 is TGCGCCAGCAGCCCAACGACAGGGAGCTCCGTTAGCTACACCTTC. Translated: CASSPTTGSSVSYTF.

The chain joins TRBV5-1 to TRBJ2-5; D call uncertain. Germline CDR1 and CDR2: SGHRS and YFSETQ. The CDR3 has 15 residues. The V gene lost 4 bases and the J gene lost 1 base, with 14 bases spanning the gap. As DNA, the CDR3 is TGCGCCAGCAGCCGCAATTCAGTAGCCCAAGAGACCCAGTACTTC. Translation: CASSRNSVAQETQYF.

The chain couples TRBV6-6 to TRBJ1-5; D is uncertain. The CDR3 runs to 12 residues. Per the germline V gene, CDR1 is MNHNY and CDR2 is SVGAGI (reference sequence). Trimming cost V 3 bases and J 6 bases, with 6 bases left between them. CDR3 residues: CASSYPGQPQHF. The DNA of the CDR3 is TGTGCCAGCAGTTATCCAGGTCAGCCCCAGCATTTT.